A selection of T cell receptor beta chains follows, all from one sample in a study of blood T cell repertoires in COVID-19. This table comes from immunoSEQ multiplex PCR, and its TCRdb copy is limited to in-frame clones, with some not included. The data hold some 150,000 clones, with 85% observed a single time. What was sequenced was peripheral blood. The receptors shown here come from a man in his forties with acute or convalescent COVID-19. Each CDR3 is given with its conserved first and last residue. The D gene is left open where the match is weak. Clone size is given for some rows only: seen once, a few or many times, or a class if the clone is expanded.

cdr3_nt cdr3_aa v_call clone_size j_call d_call
TGCGCCAGCAGCCAACAAAAAGGGACATCCTACGAGCAGTACTTC CASSQQKGTSYEQYF TRBV4-1 - TRBJ2-7 -
TGTGCCAGCAGCGTGGCGGGAATTGATGAAGCTTTCTTT CASSVAGIDEAFF TRBV9 - TRBJ1-1 -
TGTGCCAGTAGTATAGGCGGGACAGGGTATAATTCACCCCTCCACTTT CASSIGGTGYNSPLHF TRBV19 once TRBJ1-6 TRBD1
TGTGCCAGCTCACCACTCGACAGGGACTATGGCTACACCTTC CASSPLDRDYGYTF TRBV18 - TRBJ1-2 TRBD1
TGTGCCAGCTCCCCGGGGGGGACTGGCAATCAGCCCCAGCATTTT CASSPGGTGNQPQHF TRBV6-5 once TRBJ1-5 -
TGCGCCAGCAGCCAAGATGGGACTCAAGGCGAGACCCAGTACTTC CASSQDGTQGETQYF TRBV4-3 - TRBJ2-5 -
TGCGCCAGCAGCGGCACCGGGACAGGGAAGGGTGAGCAGTTCTTC CASSGTGTGKGEQFF TRBV5-1 once TRBJ2-1 TRBD1
TGTGCCACCGCTCTAGGAGGGACCTACGAGCAGTACTTC CATALGGTYEQYF TRBV10-3 - TRBJ2-7 -
TGTGCTAGTGGTTTGGTAGGTCCGGCGGGGGAGAATGAGCAGTTCTTC CASGLVGPAGENEQFF TRBV12-5 few TRBJ2-1 TRBD2
TGTGCCAGCTCCCCTTTGCAGGGCACCTCAGGGAATTCACCCCTCCACTTT CASSPLQGTSGNSPLHF TRBV18 - TRBJ1-6 -
TGTGCCAGTAGTATGCCTCCTAGGCCGACCCAGTACTTC CASSMPPRPTQYF TRBV19 - TRBJ2-5 -
TGTGCCAGCAGACCTCCAAGACAGACCTACGAGCAGTACTTC CASRPPRQTYEQYF TRBV6-2/TRBV6-3 once TRBJ2-7 -